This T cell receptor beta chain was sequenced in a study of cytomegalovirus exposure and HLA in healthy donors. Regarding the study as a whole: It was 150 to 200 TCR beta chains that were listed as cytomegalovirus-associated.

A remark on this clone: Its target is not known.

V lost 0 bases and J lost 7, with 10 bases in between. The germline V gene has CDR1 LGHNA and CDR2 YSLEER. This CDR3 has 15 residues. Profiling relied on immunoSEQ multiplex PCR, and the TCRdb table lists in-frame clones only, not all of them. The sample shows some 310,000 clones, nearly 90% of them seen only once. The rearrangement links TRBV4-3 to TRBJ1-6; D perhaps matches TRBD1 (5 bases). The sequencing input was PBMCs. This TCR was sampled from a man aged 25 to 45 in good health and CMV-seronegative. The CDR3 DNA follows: TGCGCCAGCAGCCAAGACGGGGGGATGAATTCACCCCTCCACTTT. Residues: CASSQDGGMNSPLHF.